Described below is a single T cell receptor beta chain sequence and its context. What it binds is not known. V was clipped by 0 bases and J by 6 bases; unmatched bases: 7. CDR1 and CDR2 from the germline V gene are GTSNPN and SVGIG (reference sequence). The CDR3 runs 16 residues. The PCR was carried out with 60 Vbeta primers and 13 Jbeta primers. Source study methods: About 12 million of the 75 million to 95 million unique TCR beta chains counted in a later analysis were shared. Profiled with immunoSEQ multiplex PCR; TCRdb holds only in-frame clones, not every one. V, J and clone size reflect that table, while D and trimming were determined from the DNA. The sample lists some 150,000 clones, about 82% occurring once. This sample is part of a study of cytomegalovirus exposure and HLA in healthy donors. Findings and caveats of the study: The likely origin of a cluster of highly shared sequence variants was a sequencing artifact.

This clonotype was obtained from a female donor in good health and CMV-seropositive. The chain joins TRBV30 to TRBJ2-3, with 12 bases aligning to TRBD1. What was sequenced was PBMCs. The CDR3 region is CAWSVFGTGGADTQYF. The CDR3 bases are TGTGCCTGGAGTGTATTTGGGACAGGGGGCGCGGATACGCAGTATTTT.